Listed below are T cell receptor beta chains from one sample, sequenced in a study of blood T cell repertoires in COVID-19. The table came from immunoSEQ multiplex PCR; TCRdb's copy has only in-frame clones and leaves some out. The sample shows about 210,000 clones, 81% of them seen only once. Sample: PBMCs or T cells enriched from blood (not recorded which). These TCRs come from a woman between 45 and 65 years old with acute COVID-19. CDR3s include the opening cysteine and the closing phenylalanine or tryptophan. A D gene is named only where the DNA matches it firmly. Only part of the rows carry a size: once, few, many, or a class if the clone is expanded.

clone size,D gene,V gene,CDR3 length,J gene,CDR3 DNA,CDR3 protein
-,-,TRBV19,15,TRBJ1-1,TGTGCCAGTAGTCCCAGGCCCCCGGAGAACACTGAAGCTTTCTTT,CASSPRPPENTEAFF
-,-,TRBV19,14,TRBJ2-1,TGTGCCAGTAGGCGGGACAGCTCCTACAATGAGCAGTTCTTC,CASRRDSSYNEQFF
-,-,TRBV18,14,TRBJ1-2,TGTGCCAGCTCACCACCGGAAGGAGCATACGGCTACACCTTC,CASSPPEGAYGYTF
-,TRBD1,TRBV11-2,15,TRBJ1-4,TGTGCCAGCAGCTCCGGGGACAGGACCTATGAAAAACTGTTTTTT,CASSSGDRTYEKLFF
-,TRBD1,TRBV19,15,TRBJ1-5,TGTGCCAGTAGTGGGGGACAGCCTAGCAATCAGCCCCAGCATTTT,CASSGGQPSNQPQHF
-,TRBD1,TRBV28,14,TRBJ1-5,TGTGCCAGCAACCGGGGGACAGGTCCTCAGCCCCAGCATTTT,CASNRGTGPQPQHF
once,-,TRBV28,13,TRBJ2-7,TGTGCCAGCAGTCTCCCCGCCCGGGTCGAGCAGTACTTC,CASSLPARVEQYF
-,-,TRBV18,15,TRBJ2-5,TGTGCCAGCTCACTGGTACAGGGTCTCCAAGAGACCCAGTACTTC,CASSLVQGLQETQYF
few,TRBD2,TRBV20-1,14,TRBJ2-5,TGCAGTGCTAGTACGGGGGAGGGCACGGAGACCCAGTACTTC,CSASTGEGTETQYF
-,-,TRBV28,13,TRBJ1-3,TGTGCCAGCAGTTTATCACTGGGAAACACCATATATTTT,CASSLSLGNTIYF
few,TRBD2,TRBV9,14,TRBJ2-5,TGTGCCAGCAGCGTCGGGGGGATTCAAGAGACCCAGTACTTC,CASSVGGIQETQYF
-,-,TRBV28,14,TRBJ1-4,TGTGCCAGCAGTTTAGCACAGGCGTATGAAAAACTGTTTTTT,CASSLAQAYEKLFF
-,-,TRBV7-8,15,TRBJ1-2,TGTGCCAGCAGCAAACAGGTCGGAGCTAACTATGGCTACACCTTC,CASSKQVGANYGYTF
few,-,TRBV6-2/TRBV6-3,15,TRBJ1-2,TGTGCCAGCAGTTACCTGCGACAGGCCGGCTATGGCTACACCTTC,CASSYLRQAGYGYTF
-,-,TRBV3-1/TRBV3-2,12,TRBJ2-3,TGTGCCAGCAGCCAAGTTTTTACAGGGTTAGATTTT,CASSQVFTGLDF
many,-,TRBV7-9,15,TRBJ1-1,TGTGCCAGCAGCTTGGTAACGGGAGGCGGTGGTGAAGCTTTCTTT,CASSLVTGGGGEAFF
-,TRBD1,TRBV3-1/TRBV3-2,15,TRBJ1-2,TGTGCCAGCAGCCAAGACGGGGACAGGGGGGTCGGCTACACCTTC,CASSQDGDRGVGYTF
-,-,TRBV2,16,TRBJ1-3,TGTGCCAGCAGTGAACGGCGGGGCAGCTCTGGAAACACCATATATTTT,CASSERRGSSGNTIYF
many,TRBD2,TRBV4-3,21,TRBJ2-3,TGCGCCAGCAGCCAAGAGACCGGGACAGGGATACTAGCGGGAGATCCAGATACGCAGTATTTT,CASSQETGTGILAGDPDTQYF
-,-,TRBV28,15,TRBJ2-2,TGTGCCAGCAGTTTGGGCAGGGCGTTCACCGGGGAGCTGTTTTTT,CASSLGRAFTGELFF
-,TRBD2,TRBV18,17,TRBJ2-3,TGTGCCAGCTCACTAATCACTAGCGGGAGTATCTCAGATACGCAGTATTTT,CASSLITSGSISDTQYF
few,-,TRBV1,16,TRBJ2-2,TGCACCAGCAGGCCCCCACAGGGGCGGGTGACCGGGGAGCTGTTTTTT,CTSRPPQGRVTGELFF
-,-,TRBV5-5,16,TRBJ2-3,TGTGCCAGCACGGTGCGGGGCGCAGCTAGCACAGATACGCAGTATTTT,CASTVRGAASTDTQYF
many,TRBD2,TRBV4-2,15,TRBJ2-3,TGTGCCAGCAGCCTCGGACTAGCGGACACAGATACGCAGTATTTT,CASSLGLADTDTQYF
-,-,TRBV7-8,14,TRBJ1-6,TGTGCCAGCAGCTTAGTGAGCCCCGGTTCACCCCTCCACTTT,CASSLVSPGSPLHF
-,-,TRBV9,14,TRBJ1-5,TGTGCCAGCAGCGCCGGAAGGGTAGGGGGGCCCCAGCATTTT,CASSAGRVGGPQHF
-,TRBD1,TRBV9,14,TRBJ1-2,TGTGCCAGCAGCGATGGGACAGTTTCTAATGGCTACACCTTC,CASSDGTVSNGYTF
-,-,TRBV19,14,TRBJ1-3,TGTGCCACCGCGTCGGGGGGTACCGGAAACACCATATATTTT,CATASGGTGNTIYF
-,-,TRBV3-1/TRBV3-2,14,TRBJ2-1,TGTGCCAGCAGCCCCTCGGGTACTTACAATGAGCAGTTCTTC,CASSPSGTYNEQFF
-,-,TRBV7-9,13,TRBJ1-1,TGTGCCAGCAGCTTCGAAGGGGACACTGAAGCTTTCTTT,CASSFEGDTEAFF
-,TRBD2,TRBV6-5,14,TRBJ2-3,TGTGCCTTACGGCGGGGGGCTGACACAGATACGCAGTATTTT,CALRRGADTDTQYF
-,-,TRBV3-1/TRBV3-2,15,TRBJ2-2,TGTGCCAGCAGCCCTGGGAGAACACGGACCGGGGAGCTGTTTTTT,CASSPGRTRTGELFF
-,-,TRBV29-1,14,TRBJ2-1,TGCAGCGGCGCTACAGTAGCGGCTGACAATGAGCAGTTCTTC,CSGATVAADNEQFF
-,TRBD1,TRBV10-3,15,TRBJ1-5,TGTGCCATCAGCACAGGACAGGGGTACAATCAGCCCCAGCATTTT,CAISTGQGYNQPQHF
-,-,TRBV18,14,TRBJ1-6,TGTGCCAGCTCACCAGAAAGTCTTAGTACACCCCTCCACTTT,CASSPESLSTPLHF
-,TRBD1,TRBV18,15,TRBJ1-2,TGTGCCAGCTCACCGAGGACAGGGTCTAACTATGGCTACACCTTC,CASSPRTGSNYGYTF
-,-,TRBV12-3/TRBV12-4,12,TRBJ2-5,TGTGCCAGCACTCCGACTCGGGAGACCCAGTACTTC,CASTPTRETQYF
-,TRBD1,TRBV11-2,14,TRBJ2-5,TGTGCCAGCAGCCCGACAGGGCGCCAAGAGACCCAGTACTTC,CASSPTGRQETQYF
-,-,TRBV18,17,TRBJ1-2,TGTGCCAGCTCACGGGCTCCAGGGGACGCCCCAAACTATGGCTACACCTTC,CASSRAPGDAPNYGYTF
once,TRBD2,TRBV5-1,14,TRBJ2-3,TGCGCCAGCAGCCGTAGCGGGGGTTCCTATACGCAGTATTTT,CASSRSGGSYTQYF
-,-,TRBV5-1,15,TRBJ1-4,TGCGCCAGCAGCTTGGGAGGGCCGATGAATGAAAAACTGTTTTTT,CASSLGGPMNEKLFF
few,-,TRBV3-1/TRBV3-2,12,TRBJ1-1,TGTGCCAGCTCCCGGGGGGGCACTGAAGCTTTCTTT,CASSRGGTEAFF
-,TRBD1,TRBV19,16,TRBJ1-5,TGTGCCAGTAGTATTGGGACAGGGGTAAGCAATCAGCCCCAGCATTTT,CASSIGTGVSNQPQHF
-,TRBD1,TRBV18,13,TRBJ2-7,TGTGCCAGCTCACCAAACAGGGGGAACGAGCAGTACTTC,CASSPNRGNEQYF
-,-,TRBV6-2/TRBV6-3,16,TRBJ2-7,TGTGCCAGCAGACCTTCAGGGGCGAGGAGCTCCTACGAGCAGTACTTC,CASRPSGARSSYEQYF
-,TRBD2,TRBV28,16,TRBJ2-1,TGTGCCAGCAGTTTAGGGGGGGACCCCAGGGACAATGAGCAGTTCTTC,CASSLGGDPRDNEQFF
-,TRBD1,TRBV3-1/TRBV3-2,16,TRBJ1-2,TGTGCCAGCAGCCACCGGGACAGGGGGCGCGTGAGTGGCTACACCTTC,CASSHRDRGRVSGYTF
many,TRBD2,TRBV4-3,16,TRBJ2-3,TGCGCCAGCAGCGGTTGGACTAGCGGGAGAACAGATACGCAGTATTTT,CASSGWTSGRTDTQYF
-,-,TRBV6-2/TRBV6-3,16,TRBJ2-4,TGTGCCAGCAGTTACTCAGGGGGGGTAGCCAAAAACATTCAGTACTTC,CASSYSGGVAKNIQYF
-,-,TRBV6-1,15,TRBJ1-5,TGTGCCAGCAAGGAGACAGACATTAGCAATCAGCCCCAGCATTTT,CASKETDISNQPQHF
-,TRBD2,TRBV7-6,17,TRBJ2-3,TGTGCCAGCAGCTTAGGACTCCTAGCGGGTGGATCAGATACGCAGTATTTT,CASSLGLLAGGSDTQYF
-,-,TRBV3-1/TRBV3-2,14,TRBJ2-1,TGTGCCAGCAGCCAAGATGAGGTAGCCGGTGAGCAGTTCTTC,CASSQDEVAGEQFF
-,-,TRBV28,16,TRBJ2-7,TGTGCCAGCAGTTATGGCGGGGTCGGGGTCCTGAGAGAGCAGTACTTC,CASSYGGVGVLREQYF
-,-,TRBV7-7,15,TRBJ2-2,TGTGCCAGCAGCTTAGTTAGTGGGAACACCGGGGAGCTGTTTTTT,CASSLVSGNTGELFF
-,TRBD2,TRBV19,17,TRBJ2-1,TGTGCCAGTAGCACCCTCCCCGGGACTAGCGGGGGCAGTGAGCAGTTCTTC,CASSTLPGTSGGSEQFF
few,TRBD1,TRBV4-3,14,TRBJ1-2,TGCGCCAGCAGCCAGGACAGGGGGTCTGTTGGCTACACCTTC,CASSQDRGSVGYTF
-,-,TRBV10-3,15,TRBJ1-1,TGTGCCATCAGCGAGCCGGGGGACCTGAACACTGAAGCTTTCTTT,CAISEPGDLNTEAFF
-,-,TRBV7-9,12,TRBJ2-1,TGTGCCAGCAGCCCCCAGGGTGGTGAGCAGTTCTTC,CASSPQGGEQFF
-,-,TRBV7-9,16,TRBJ2-1,TGTGCCAGGGCTGAGCCCTTGCTAGGCGGGACCAATGAGCAGTTCTTC,CARAEPLLGGTNEQFF